This T cell receptor beta chain was profiled in a study of cytomegalovirus exposure and HLA in healthy donors. Details on this clone: Its antigen is unidentified.

Study-wide results and caveats: Researchers reportedly found TCR beta sequences accurately predicted most subjects' HLA-A and HLA-B alleles.

This CDR3 is built from 16 residues. The ends were cut back, 2 bases at V and 0 bases at J, with 8 bases in the middle. The germline CDR1 and CDR2 sequences are MNHNS and SASEGT. The PCR contained 60 Vbeta and 13 Jbeta primers. The table came from immunoSEQ multiplex PCR; TCRdb's copy has only in-frame clones and leaves some out. The sample holds around 210,000 clones; approximately 78% are singletons and the top ten take approximately 0.49%. The sequence came from a boy aged 5-17 years in good health and CMV-seronegative. The sample was PBMCs. The V gene is TRBV6-1, the J gene TRBJ2-6, with a possible D match to TRBD1 (6 bases). CDR3 bases: TGTGCCAGCAGTGAACAGGGGACCTCTGGGGCCAACGTCCTGACTTTC. Translation gives CASSEQGTSGANVLTF.